This T cell receptor (beta chain) emerged from a study of blood T cell repertoires in COVID-19 (dated by TCRdb to about 2020). About the study as a whole: Samples from collaborators originated in the United States, Italy and Spain and spanned both the acute and convalescent phases of COVID-19. The prospective study material was composed of cDNA or gDNA derived from T cells, B-cell-depleted T cells, or PBMCs. The dataset comprised deeply sampled blood TCRbeta repertoires from subjects exposed to, actively infected with, or recovered from COVID-19. The repertoires were released in a freely available public database intended as a resource for research on the immune response to SARS-CoV-2. Sample metadata almost always included a de-identified subject ID, COVID-19 status, age in years and sex. The samples were drawn from two sources: the first 160 participants of the ongoing ImmuneRACE study, and 1,200 or so subjects contributed by 6 global collaborators. Where HLA class I and class II types were available, the types were taken from metadata supplied by the sample provider, not from assay-based typing. What the research found in general, with its limitations: How much clinical and demographic metadata was included differed by source and by participant, and the metadata was provided uncurated.

Enrolling through a virtual design, the prospective study's participants ranged in age from roughly 18 to 90 years and lived across 20 to 30 United States geographic areas. To assign participants to cohorts, the prospective study relied on clinical history that participants themselves reported in a screening survey and a study questionnaire. For ImmuneRACE Cohort 3, a participant was defined as recovered based on two consecutive negative NP/OP PCR tests, clearance by a healthcare professional, or resolution of symptoms. In the prospective study, whole blood, serum and a nasopharyngeal or oropharyngeal swab were collected from each participant by mobile phlebotomists. Participants in the prospective study had the option to provide additional blood draws and questionnaires over an approximately 2-month period. Prospective study blood samples were shipped either frozen or at room temperature before DNA extraction.

In the case of this clone: The antigen this receptor binds is unknown. Within one base of it there is no much larger clone, and no base qualities were kept.

TCRbeta CDR3 regions were amplified from genomic DNA by means of the immunoSEQ Assay, a bias-controlled multiplex PCR. As for how the authors treated the data: The number of nucleated cells in each sample was estimated by amplification of reference gene primers within the assay. Sequence reads were collapsed and filtered to measure the absolute abundance of every unique TCRbeta CDR3 rearrangement. For each sample, productive Simpson clonality was calculated as the square root of Simpson's diversity index across productive rearrangements. TCRdb retrieved this table from immuneACCESS and kept in-frame rearrangements only. Not all clones are present; in checked studies, unresolved V genes account for under half, and no reason is known for the remainder. V and J calls and clone size are copied from that table; D and trimming were computed from the DNA. This sample holds about 160,000 clones; 82% were observed only once. Roughly 20% of the sample is held by the ten biggest clonotypes.

As encoded in the germline V gene, CDR1 is SGDLS while CDR2 is YYNGEE. Trimmed from V: 2 bases; trimmed from J: 4 bases; junction bases lacking a gene match: 8. From the cysteine up to the phenylalanine, the CDR3 has a length of 16 residues. The kept DNA is CDR3 alone, 48 bases in frame from the first base. The sequence was collected from a man in his fifties or sixties who had recovered from COVID-19. Specimen: PBMCs or T cells enriched from blood (not recorded which). The rearrangement combines TRBV9 with TRBJ2-2, with 7 central nucleotides matching TRBD2. At the DNA level, the sequence is TGTGCCAGCAGCGTCATGGCGGGAGCGGCCACCGGGGAGCTGTTTTTT. It translates as CASSVMAGAATGELFF.